This TCR beta chain was found in a study of blood T cells in healthy people across ages. Study information: Roughly one uniquely barcoded beta molecule per two T cells was captured. General study results and limits: The study found TCR beta diversity correlated strongly with naive T cell percentage.

This CDR3 has 13 amino acids. V lost 6 bases to trimming and J lost 10 bases, with 16 bases between them. From germline, CDR1 is ENHRY and CDR2 SYGVKD. Of note for this clonotype: What it binds is unknown.

Using a J-beta primer mix together with a sample-barcoded 5' primer, a second PCR was run for roughly 6 to 12 cycles. MiXCR was run by TCRdb on the 5' RACE reads, yielding one entry per CDR3 protein. The sample has about 680,000 distinct CDR3 sequences, over 45% seen once. Sequencing used blood. The sequence derives from a woman aged 55-70 years in good health. The genes are TRBV10-3 and TRBJ2-1, with TRBD2 as a possible D gene (6 bases). The CDR3 nucleotides are TGTGCCATCAGCTGGGACTCGCCAAGCGAGCAGTTCTTC. Its translation: CAISWDSPSEQFF.